This T cell receptor (beta chain) was obtained from a study of cytomegalovirus exposure and HLA in healthy donors. Researchers ran the PCR with 60 Vbeta and 13 Jbeta primers. Assay: immunoSEQ multiplex PCR; the TCRdb copy retains only in-frame clones and omits some. The sample holds approximately 110,000 clones; about 79% are singletons and the top ten take less than 2.5%. V was pared by 7 bases and J by 1 base, with 8 bases of the junction left unmatched. The germline V gene has CDR1 ENHRY and CDR2 SYGVKD. The CDR3 consists of 16 residues. This sequence was found in a man aged 50 to 60 in good health and CMV-seronegative. The V and J genes are TRBV10-3 and TRBJ2-3; 10 positions agree with TRBD2. Sequences were obtained from PBMCs. CDR3 loop: CAIKGNLAGGTDTQYF. For the CDR3, the DNA is TGTGCCATCAAGGGGAACCTAGCGGGGGGCACAGATACGCAGTATTTT.